This T cell receptor beta chain was captured in a study of T cell responses to AZD1222 COVID-19 vaccine. Produced via immunoSEQ multiplex PCR; TCRdb's table is partial and in-frame only. The sample gives fewer than 75,000 clones, 85% to 90% of which show up once; around 20% is in the top ten. With respect to this clone: Its antigen is still unknown.

Study-level results: At baseline, just six AZD1222 recipients tested seropositive. Nearly half of spike-specific TCRs reportedly go after variant regions that carry no mutations.

Sample: peripheral blood, taken on day 0 of AZD1222 vaccination. The TCR originated in an adult in good health.

The CDR3 here is CASGHPGSSYEQYF. DNA of the CDR3: TGTGCCAGCGGTCACCCAGGGTCCTCCTACGAGCAGTACTTC. This chain connects TRBV2 to TRBJ2-7, with D tentatively TRBD1 (5 bases). Germline lookup yields CDR1 SNHLY and CDR2 FYNNEI. Between the trimmed V and J ends, which lost 8 bases and 0 bases, there was a span of 14 bases. This CDR3 has 14 amino acids.